This is a list of T cell receptor beta chains from one sample in a study of CD8 T cells in ankylosing spondylitis. Using its own MiXCR run on the 5' RACE reads, TCRdb lists one record per CDR3 protein. The sample contains 200,000 to 300,000 distinct CDR3 sequences, 20% to 30% of which appear only once. Sequences were obtained from blood, either unsorted or a sorted T cell fraction (not recorded which). The source of these receptors is a male donor with ankylosing spondylitis or in good health (not recorded which). CDR3s include the opening cysteine and the closing phenylalanine or tryptophan. D genes are given only for firm matches. Rows may omit the clone size; those that give it use once, few, many or a size class.

j_call d_call v_call clone_size cdr3_nt cdr3_aa
TRBJ2-2 TRBD1 TRBV12-3/TRBV12-4 many TGTGCCAGCCGACAACAGGGGGCCGGGGAGCTGTTTTTT CASRQQGAGELFF
TRBJ2-5 NA TRBV6-5 NA TGTGCCAGCAGTTCCAACCGGGACATCCAAGAGACCCAGTACTTC CASSSNRDIQETQYF
TRBJ2-5 NA TRBV20-1 many TGCAGTGCTAGACTACCAGTACAAGAGACCCAGTACTTC CSARLPVQETQYF
TRBJ1-5 NA TRBV20-1 few TGCAGTGCTCTCAGGGGTTGGGGTGGTCAGCCCCAGCATTTT CSALRGWGGQPQHF
TRBJ2-7 TRBD1 TRBV18 many TGTGCCAGCTCACCACAACATGGGACAGGGAGCGAGCAGTACTTC CASSPQHGTGSEQYF
TRBJ2-5 TRBD2 TRBV20-1 many TGCAGTGCTACAGCGGGGGGGCTGGAGACCCAGTACTTC CSATAGGLETQYF
TRBJ1-5 TRBD1 TRBV10-3 NA TGTGCCATCAGTGAGCGGATTGGACAGGTTAATCAGCCCCAGCATTTT CAISERIGQVNQPQHF
TRBJ2-3 NA TRBV20-1 few TGCAGTGCTAGACCTGGAGACTCCCCTGGGACAGATACGCAGTATTTT CSARPGDSPGTDTQYF
TRBJ2-3 NA TRBV2 many TGTGCCAGCAGTGAAGGTGTTCGAGATACGCAGTATTTT CASSEGVRDTQYF
TRBJ2-7 NA TRBV12-3/TRBV12-4 few TGTGCCAGCAAGCCGGACGGAACATCCTACGAGCAGTACTTC CASKPDGTSYEQYF
TRBJ1-4 NA TRBV20-1 many TGCAGTGTAGGCGCAGCGAGGAGTGAAAAACTGTTTTTT CSVGAARSEKLFF
TRBJ2-3 TRBD2 TRBV11-3 many TGTGCCAGCAGCTTACAGAGCGGGGCCGACACAGATACGCAGTATTTT CASSLQSGADTDTQYF
TRBJ1-5 TRBD1 TRBV20-1 once TGCAGTGCTAGTGCAGGGGGCATCTTTTCGGGCAATCAGCCCCAGCATTTT CSASAGGIFSGNQPQHF
TRBJ2-3 TRBD2 TRBV7-8 NA TGTGCCAGCAGCTTAGGAGCGGGAGAAGCCACAGATACGCAGTATTTT CASSLGAGEATDTQYF
TRBJ1-2 NA TRBV3-1 many TGTGCCAGCAGTTTCGAGGGTTCGGGCTACACCTTC CASSFEGSGYTF
TRBJ2-2 NA TRBV20-1 NA TGCAGTGCTCAGAGGGGCGGAAACACCGGGGAGCTGTTTTTT CSAQRGGNTGELFF
TRBJ2-5 TRBD2 TRBV7-6 NA TGTGCCAGCAGCTTAGAGACTAGCGTAATTCAAGAGACCCAGTACTTC CASSLETSVIQETQYF
TRBJ2-7 NA TRBV20-1 many TGCAGTGCTAGGGTGGGCAGCAACCCCTACGAGCAGTACTTC CSARVGSNPYEQYF
TRBJ2-1 TRBD2 TRBV20-1 few TGCAGTGCTTGTAGCGGGGGGTTTGTGAATGAGCAGTTCTTC CSACSGGFVNEQFF
TRBJ2-4 NA TRBV2 NA TGTGCCAGCAGTGGACAAGCCAAAAACATTCAGTACTTC CASSGQAKNIQYF
TRBJ2-7 NA TRBV20-1 few TGCAGTGCTAAGACAGCTGATTCCTACGAGCAGTACTTC CSAKTADSYEQYF
TRBJ2-5 NA TRBV7-2 many TGTGCCAGCAGCACCTACCTAGAGACCCAGTACTTC CASSTYLETQYF
TRBJ2-5 TRBD2 TRBV25-1 few TGTGCCAGCAGTGGGACGGGACTAGTTTTCCAAGAGACCCAGTACTTC CASSGTGLVFQETQYF
TRBJ2-1 TRBD1 TRBV6-1 many TGTGCCAGCAAGGGAGACAGGGGGGGCAATGAGCAGTTCTTC CASKGDRGGNEQFF
TRBJ2-3 NA TRBV12-3/TRBV12-4 NA TGTGCCAGCGAGGCGGACAACACAGATACGCAGTATTTT CASEADNTDTQYF
TRBJ2-5 NA TRBV7-9 few TGTGCCAGCAGCTTGAATGGGCGAGAGACCCAGTACTTC CASSLNGRETQYF
TRBJ1-5 NA TRBV20-1 NA TGCAGTGCTAGAGAGGGCAGGGTAGGTCAGCCCCAGCATTTT CSAREGRVGQPQHF
TRBJ2-5 TRBD2 TRBV12-3/TRBV12-4 few TGTGCCAGCAGTTGGGGGACTAGCGGGGGAGAGACCCAGTACTTC CASSWGTSGGETQYF